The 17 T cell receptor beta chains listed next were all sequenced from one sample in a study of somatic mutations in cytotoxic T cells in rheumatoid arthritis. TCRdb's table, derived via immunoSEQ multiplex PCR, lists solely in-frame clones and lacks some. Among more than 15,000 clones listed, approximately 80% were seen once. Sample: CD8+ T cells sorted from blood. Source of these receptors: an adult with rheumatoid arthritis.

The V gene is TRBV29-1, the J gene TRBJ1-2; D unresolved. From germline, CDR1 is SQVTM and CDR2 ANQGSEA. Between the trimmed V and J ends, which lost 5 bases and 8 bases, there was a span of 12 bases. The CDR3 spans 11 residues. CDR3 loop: CSVRREPGYTF. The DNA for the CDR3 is TGCAGCGTTAGGAGGGAGCCAGGCTACACCTTC.

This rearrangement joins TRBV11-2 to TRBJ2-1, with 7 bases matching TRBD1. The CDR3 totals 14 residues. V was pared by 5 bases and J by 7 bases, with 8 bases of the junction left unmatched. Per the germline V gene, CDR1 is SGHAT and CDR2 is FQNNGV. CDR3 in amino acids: CASSPEDRLNEQFF. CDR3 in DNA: TGTGCCAGCAGCCCCGAGGACAGGCTGAATGAGCAGTTCTTC.

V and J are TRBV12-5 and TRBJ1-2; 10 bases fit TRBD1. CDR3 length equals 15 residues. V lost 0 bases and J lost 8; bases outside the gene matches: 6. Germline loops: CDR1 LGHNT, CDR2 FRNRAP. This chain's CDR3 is CASGLVGTGDGGYTF. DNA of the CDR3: TGTGCTAGTGGTTTGGTCGGGACAGGGGACGGCGGCTACACCTTC.

CDR3 sequence reads: CASSEGTEGEQYF. The CDR3 DNA sequence: TGCGCCAGCAGTGAGGGGACAGAGGGCGAGCAGTACTTC. The rearrangement uses TRBV10-1 and TRBJ2-7; 7 bases agree with TRBD1. There are 13 residues in the CDR3. V gave up 2 bases and J gave up 6 bases; unmatched junction bases: 4. Germline CDR1 WNHNN, CDR2 SYGVQD (reference sequence).

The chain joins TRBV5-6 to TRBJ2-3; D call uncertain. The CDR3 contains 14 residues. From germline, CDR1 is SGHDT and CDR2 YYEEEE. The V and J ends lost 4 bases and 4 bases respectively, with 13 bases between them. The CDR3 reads CASSPRAKPDTQYF. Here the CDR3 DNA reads TGTGCCAGCAGCCCTCGGGCGAAACCAGATACGCAGTATTTT.

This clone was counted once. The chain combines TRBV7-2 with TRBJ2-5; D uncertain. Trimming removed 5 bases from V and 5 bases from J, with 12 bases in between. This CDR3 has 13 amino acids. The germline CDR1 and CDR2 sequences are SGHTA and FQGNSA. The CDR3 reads CASSTGPRETQYF. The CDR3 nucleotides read TGTGCCAGCAGCACCGGGCCAAGGGAGACCCAGTACTTC.

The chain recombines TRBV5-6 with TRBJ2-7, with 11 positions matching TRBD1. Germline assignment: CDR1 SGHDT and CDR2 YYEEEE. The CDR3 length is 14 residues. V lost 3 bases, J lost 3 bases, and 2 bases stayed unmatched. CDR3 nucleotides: TGTGCCAGCAGCTATGGGACAGGGGGCTACGAGCAGTACTTC. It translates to CASSYGTGGYEQYF.

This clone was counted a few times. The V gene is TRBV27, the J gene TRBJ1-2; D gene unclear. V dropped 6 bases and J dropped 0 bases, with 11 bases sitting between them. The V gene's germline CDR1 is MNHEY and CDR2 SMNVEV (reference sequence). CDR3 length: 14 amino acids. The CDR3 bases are TGTGCCAGCAGGGACGGTGGCTCTAACTATGGCTACACCTTC. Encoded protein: CASRDGGSNYGYTF.

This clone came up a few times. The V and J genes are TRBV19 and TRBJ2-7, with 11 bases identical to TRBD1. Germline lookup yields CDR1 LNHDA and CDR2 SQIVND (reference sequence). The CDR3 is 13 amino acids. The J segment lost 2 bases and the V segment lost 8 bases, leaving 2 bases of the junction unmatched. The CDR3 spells CASQGQGAYEQYF. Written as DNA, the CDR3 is TGTGCCAGTCAGGGACAGGGGGCCTACGAGCAGTACTTC. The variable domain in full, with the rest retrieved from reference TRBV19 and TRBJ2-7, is DGGITQSPKYLFRKEGQNVTLSCEQNLNHDAMYWYRQDPGQGLRLIYYSQIVNDFQKGDIAEGYSVSREKKESFPLTVTSAQKNPTAFYLCASQGQGAYEQYFGPGTRLTVT.

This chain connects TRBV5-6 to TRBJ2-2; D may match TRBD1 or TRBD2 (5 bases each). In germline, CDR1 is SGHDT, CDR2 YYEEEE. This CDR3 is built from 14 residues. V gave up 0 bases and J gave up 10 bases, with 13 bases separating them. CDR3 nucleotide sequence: TGTGCCAGCAGCTTGGTGGGGGAATTTGAGGAGCTGTTTTTT. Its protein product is CASSLVGEFEELFF.

This CDR3 is CASSRRGPSNEKLFF. CDR3 nucleotide sequence: TGTGCCAGCAGCCGCCGGGGACCGAGTAATGAAAAACTGTTTTTT. The rearrangement joins TRBV2 to TRBJ1-4; tentative D call: TRBD1 (5 bases). The V end was cut by 6 bases, the J end by 4 bases, with 15 bases between. Germline lookup yields CDR1 SNHLY and CDR2 FYNNEI. The CDR3 extends over 15 amino acids.

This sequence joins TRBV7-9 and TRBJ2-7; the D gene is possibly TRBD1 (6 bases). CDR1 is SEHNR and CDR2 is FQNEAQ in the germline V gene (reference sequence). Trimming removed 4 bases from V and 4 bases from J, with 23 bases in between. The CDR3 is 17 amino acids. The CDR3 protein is CASSSGWREKGVYEQYF. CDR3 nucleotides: TGTGCCAGCAGCTCAGGATGGCGAGAAAAGGGGGTATACGAGCAGTACTTC.

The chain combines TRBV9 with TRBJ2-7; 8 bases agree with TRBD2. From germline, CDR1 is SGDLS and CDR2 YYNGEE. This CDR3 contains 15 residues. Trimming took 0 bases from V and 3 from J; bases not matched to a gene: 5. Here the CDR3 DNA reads TGTGCCAGCAGCGTAGGTGACGGGGGGGGCTACGAGCAGTACTTC. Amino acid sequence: CASSVGDGGGYEQYF.

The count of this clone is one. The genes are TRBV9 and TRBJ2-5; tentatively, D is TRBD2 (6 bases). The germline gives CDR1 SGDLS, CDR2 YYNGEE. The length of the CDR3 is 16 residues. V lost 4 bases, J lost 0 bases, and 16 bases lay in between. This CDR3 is CASSPTLGLNQETQYF. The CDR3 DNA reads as TGTGCCAGCAGCCCGACTCTGGGACTTAACCAAGAGACCCAGTACTTC.

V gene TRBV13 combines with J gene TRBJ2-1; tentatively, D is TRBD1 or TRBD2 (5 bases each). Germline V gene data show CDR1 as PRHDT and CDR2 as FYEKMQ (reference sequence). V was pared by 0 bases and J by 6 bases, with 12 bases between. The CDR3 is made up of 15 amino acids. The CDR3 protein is CASSLGVGEINEQFF. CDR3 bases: TGTGCCAGCAGCTTAGGTGTGGGGGAGATCAATGAGCAGTTCTTC. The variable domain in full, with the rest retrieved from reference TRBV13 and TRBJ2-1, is AAGVIQSPRHLIKEKRETATLKCYPIPRHDTVYWYQQGPGQDPQFLISFYEKMQSDKGSIPDRFSAQQFSDYHSELNMSSLELGDSALYFCASSLGVGEINEQFFGPGTRLTVL.

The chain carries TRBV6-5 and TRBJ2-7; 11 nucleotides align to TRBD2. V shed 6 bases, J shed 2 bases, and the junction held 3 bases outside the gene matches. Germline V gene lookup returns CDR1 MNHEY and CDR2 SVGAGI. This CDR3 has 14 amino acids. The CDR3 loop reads CASSGLAGPYEQYF. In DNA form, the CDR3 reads TGTGCCAGCAGCGGACTAGCGGGTCCCTACGAGCAGTACTTC.

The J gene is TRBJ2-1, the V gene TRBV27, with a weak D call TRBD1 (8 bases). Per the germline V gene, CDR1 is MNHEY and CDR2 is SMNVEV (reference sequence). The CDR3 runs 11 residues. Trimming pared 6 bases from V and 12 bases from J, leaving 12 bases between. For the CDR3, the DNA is TGTGCCAGCAGAGCGGGGACAGGGCAGTTCTTC. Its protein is CASRAGTGQFF.